This entry concerns a single TCR beta chain. This CDR3 is built from 17 residues. Germline-derived CDR1 and CDR2 are LGHDT and YNNKEL (reference sequence). Trimming cost V 2 bases and J 0 bases, with 14 bases left between them. Repertoires were generated with immunoSEQ multiplex PCR, while TCRdb's copy carries only in-frame clones and drops some. In the table there are about 170,000 clones, over 75% of which are singletons. The data were obtained in a study of blood T cell repertoires in COVID-19. Study-wide background: Both acute and convalescent COVID-19 samples were obtained from the United States, Italy and Spain.

The chain has TRBV3-1 (or the pseudogene TRBV3-2) and TRBJ1-5; the D gene is possibly TRBD1 (5 bases). The sequenced sample consisted of PBMCs or T cells enriched from blood (not recorded which). This TCR was sampled from a woman under 30 who had recovered from COVID-19. This chain's CDR3 is CASSQTLQEYSNQPQHF. The CDR3 DNA sequence: TGTGCCAGCAGCCAAACCCTACAGGAATATAGCAATCAGCCCCAGCATTTT.